This TCR beta chain is drawn from a study of OX40 agonist ivuxolimab in advanced cancers. Study-level background: Patients undergoing dose escalation presented with hepatocellular carcinoma, melanoma, renal cell or head and neck cancer. Cohort: approximately 79% men, mean age approximately 60, aged roughly 23 to 90.

Sequencing was performed with immunoSEQ multiplex PCR; in TCRdb, only in-frame clones are kept and a portion is missing. This table holds about 43,000 clones, approximately 83% found once. General study points: Some patients without response likewise showed low normalized clonal expansion.

Comment on this clone: Its matching antigen is unknown.

After removal of 4 bases from V and 5 bases from J, the junction contained 6 bases not matched to a gene. The CDR3 covers 15 residues. The germline gives CDR1 SGDLS, CDR2 YYNGEE. The sequencing here drew on CD4+ or CD8+ T cells sorted from blood, taken in a trial of the OX40 agonist ivuxolimab. The chain combines TRBV9 with TRBJ2-1, with TRBD2 identical over 10 bases. The clonotype was recovered from an adult with an advanced solid tumor such as melanoma, head and neck, liver or kidney cancer. The CDR3 DNA reads as TGTGCCAGCAGCCCGGGGACTAGCGTGAACAATGAGCAGTTCTTC. The encoded protein is CASSPGTSVNNEQFF.